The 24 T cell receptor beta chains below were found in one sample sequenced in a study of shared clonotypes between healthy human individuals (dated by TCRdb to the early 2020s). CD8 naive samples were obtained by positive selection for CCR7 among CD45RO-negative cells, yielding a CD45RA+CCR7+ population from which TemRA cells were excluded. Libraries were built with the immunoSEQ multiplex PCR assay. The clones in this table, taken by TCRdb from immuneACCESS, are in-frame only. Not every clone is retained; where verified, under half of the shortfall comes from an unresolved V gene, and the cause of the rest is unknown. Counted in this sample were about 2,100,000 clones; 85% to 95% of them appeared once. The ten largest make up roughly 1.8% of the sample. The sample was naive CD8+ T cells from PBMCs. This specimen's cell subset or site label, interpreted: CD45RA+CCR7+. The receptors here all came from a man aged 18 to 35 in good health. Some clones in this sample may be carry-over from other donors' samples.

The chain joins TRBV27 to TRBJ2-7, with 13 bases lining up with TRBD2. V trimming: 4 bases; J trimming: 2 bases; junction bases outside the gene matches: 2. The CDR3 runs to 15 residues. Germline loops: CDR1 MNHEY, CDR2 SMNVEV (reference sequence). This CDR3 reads CASSSGLAGTYEQYF. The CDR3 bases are TGTGCCAGCAGTTCGGGACTAGCGGGAACCTACGAGCAGTACTTC.

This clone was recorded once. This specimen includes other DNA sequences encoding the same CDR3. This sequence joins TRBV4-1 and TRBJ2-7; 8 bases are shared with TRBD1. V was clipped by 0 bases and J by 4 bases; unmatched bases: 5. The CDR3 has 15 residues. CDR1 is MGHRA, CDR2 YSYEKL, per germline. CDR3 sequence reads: CASSQEGRGPYEQYF. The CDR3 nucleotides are TGCGCCAGCAGCCAAGAGGGCAGGGGGCCATACGAGCAGTACTTC.

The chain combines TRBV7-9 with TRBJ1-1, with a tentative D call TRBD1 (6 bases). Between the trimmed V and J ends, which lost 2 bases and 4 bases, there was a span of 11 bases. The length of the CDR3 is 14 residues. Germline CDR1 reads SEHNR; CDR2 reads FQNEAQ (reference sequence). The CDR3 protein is CASSLSLGATEAFF. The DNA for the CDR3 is TGTGCCAGCAGCTTATCCCTGGGGGCCACTGAAGCTTTCTTT.

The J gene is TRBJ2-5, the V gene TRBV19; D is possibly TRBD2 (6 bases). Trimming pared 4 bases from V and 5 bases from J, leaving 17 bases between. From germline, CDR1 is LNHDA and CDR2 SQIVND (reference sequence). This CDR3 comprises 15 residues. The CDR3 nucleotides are TGTGCCAGTAGTACCCGGGACTCGCTTTACGAGACCCAGTACTTC. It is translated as CASSTRDSLYETQYF.

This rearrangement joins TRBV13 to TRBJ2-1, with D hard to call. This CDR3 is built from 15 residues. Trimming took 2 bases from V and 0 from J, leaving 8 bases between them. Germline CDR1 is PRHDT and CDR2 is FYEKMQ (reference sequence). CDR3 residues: CASSLRHLSYNEQFF. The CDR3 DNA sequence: TGTGCCAGCAGCTTACGGCACCTCTCCTACAATGAGCAGTTCTTC.

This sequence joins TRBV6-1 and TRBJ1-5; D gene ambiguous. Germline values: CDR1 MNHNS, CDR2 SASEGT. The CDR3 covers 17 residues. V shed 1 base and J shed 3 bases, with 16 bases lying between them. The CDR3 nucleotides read TGTGCCAGCAGTGAAGATACACGGTTCGGGGTCAATCAGCCCCAGCATTTT. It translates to CASSEDTRFGVNQPQHF.

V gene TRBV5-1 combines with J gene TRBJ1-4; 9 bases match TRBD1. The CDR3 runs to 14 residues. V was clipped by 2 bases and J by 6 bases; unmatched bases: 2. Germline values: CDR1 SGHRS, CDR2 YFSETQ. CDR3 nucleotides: TGCGCCAGCAGCTTAAGGACAGGGGATGAAAAACTGTTTTTT. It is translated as CASSLRTGDEKLFF.

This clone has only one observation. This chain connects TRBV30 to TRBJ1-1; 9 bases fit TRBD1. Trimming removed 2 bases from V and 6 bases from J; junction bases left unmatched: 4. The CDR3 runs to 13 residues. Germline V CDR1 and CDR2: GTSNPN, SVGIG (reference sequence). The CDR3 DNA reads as TGTGCCTGGAGTTTGACAGGGGGGGCTGAAGCTTTCTTT. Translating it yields CAWSLTGGAEAFF.

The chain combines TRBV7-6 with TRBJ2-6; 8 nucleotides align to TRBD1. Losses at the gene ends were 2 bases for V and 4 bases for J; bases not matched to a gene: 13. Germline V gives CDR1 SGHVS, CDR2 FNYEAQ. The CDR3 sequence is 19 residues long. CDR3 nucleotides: TGTGCCAGCAGCTTAATACGGGACAGGCCCTTTGGGGGGGCCAACGTCCTGACTTTC. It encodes CASSLIRDRPFGGANVLTF.

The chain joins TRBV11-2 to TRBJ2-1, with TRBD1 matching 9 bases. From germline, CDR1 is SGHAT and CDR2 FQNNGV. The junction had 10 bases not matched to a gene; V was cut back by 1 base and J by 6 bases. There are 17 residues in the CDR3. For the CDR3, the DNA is TGTGCCAGCAGCTTAGCCCCCCCCGGGACAGGGATCAATGAGCAGTTCTTC. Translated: CASSLAPPGTGINEQFF.

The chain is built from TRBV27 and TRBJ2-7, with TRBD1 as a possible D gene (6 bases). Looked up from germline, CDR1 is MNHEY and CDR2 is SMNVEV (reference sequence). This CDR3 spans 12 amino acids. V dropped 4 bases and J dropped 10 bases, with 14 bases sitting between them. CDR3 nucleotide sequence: TGTGCCAGCAGTTCCCGGGACATGGAACAGTACTTC. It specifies CASSSRDMEQYF.

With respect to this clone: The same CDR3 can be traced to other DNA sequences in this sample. Here the CDR3 DNA reads TGTGCCAGCAGTTTTGGGACCAACTACGAGCAGTACTTC. Translating it yields CASSFGTNYEQYF. This chain uses TRBV27 with TRBJ2-7; the D call may be TRBD1 or TRBD2 (5 bases each). The length of the CDR3 is 13 residues. Germline V gene lookup returns CDR1 MNHEY and CDR2 SMNVEV (reference sequence). Trimming shortened V by 3 bases and J by 3 bases, and 9 bases separated the two germline ends.

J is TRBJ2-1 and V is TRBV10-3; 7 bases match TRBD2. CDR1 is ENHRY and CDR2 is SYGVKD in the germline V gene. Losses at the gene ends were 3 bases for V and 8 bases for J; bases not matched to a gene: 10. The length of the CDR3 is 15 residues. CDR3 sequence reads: CAISDVGGKEDEQFF. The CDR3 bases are TGTGCCATCAGTGATGTGGGGGGGAAGGAGGATGAGCAGTTCTTC.

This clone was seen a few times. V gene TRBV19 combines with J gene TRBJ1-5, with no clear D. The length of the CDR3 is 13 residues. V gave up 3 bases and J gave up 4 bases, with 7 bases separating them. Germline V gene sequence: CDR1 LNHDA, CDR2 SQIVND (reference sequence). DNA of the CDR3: TGTGCCAGTAGTATGTGGGGAAATCAGCCCCAGCATTTT. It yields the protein CASSMWGNQPQHF.

Here the CDR3 DNA reads TGTGCCTGGATTCAGGCGAACACTGAAGCTTTCTTT. This encodes CAWIQANTEAFF. This chain uses TRBV30 with TRBJ1-1; D is ambiguous. V lost 4 bases and J lost 1, with 7 bases in between. Germline values: CDR1 GTSNPN, CDR2 SVGIG (reference sequence). CDR3 length equals 12 residues.

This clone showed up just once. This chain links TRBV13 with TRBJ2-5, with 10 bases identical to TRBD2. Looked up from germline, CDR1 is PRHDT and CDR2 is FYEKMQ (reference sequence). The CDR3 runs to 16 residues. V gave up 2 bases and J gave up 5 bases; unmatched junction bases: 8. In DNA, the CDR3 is TGTGCCAGCAGCTTATCTTCCCTAGCGGGAGAGGAGACCCAGTACTTC. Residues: CASSLSSLAGEETQYF.

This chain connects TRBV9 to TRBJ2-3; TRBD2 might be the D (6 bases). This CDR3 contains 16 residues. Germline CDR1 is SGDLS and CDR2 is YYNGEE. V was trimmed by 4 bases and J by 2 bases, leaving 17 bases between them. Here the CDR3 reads CASSRLRGRTTDTQYF. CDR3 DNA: TGTGCCAGCAGCAGGTTACGGGGGAGGACCACAGATACGCAGTATTTT.

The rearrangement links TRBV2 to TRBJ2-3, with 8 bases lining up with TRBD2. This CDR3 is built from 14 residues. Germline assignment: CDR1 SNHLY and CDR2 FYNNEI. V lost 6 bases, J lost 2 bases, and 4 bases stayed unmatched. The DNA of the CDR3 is TGTGCCAGCAGCATAGCGGGATTCACAGATACGCAGTATTTT. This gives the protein CASSIAGFTDTQYF.

The chain's CDR3 is CASSQTPADRGDENTEAFF. The DNA for the CDR3 is TGCGCCAGCAGCCAAACCCCGGCGGACAGGGGCGATGAAAACACTGAAGCTTTCTTT. The chain couples TRBV4-1 to TRBJ1-1; 9 positions match TRBD1. CDR3 length: 19 amino acids. Looked up from germline, CDR1 is MGHRA and CDR2 is YSYEKL. Trimming at V came to 2 bases and at J to 2 bases, leaving 15 bases not matched to a gene.

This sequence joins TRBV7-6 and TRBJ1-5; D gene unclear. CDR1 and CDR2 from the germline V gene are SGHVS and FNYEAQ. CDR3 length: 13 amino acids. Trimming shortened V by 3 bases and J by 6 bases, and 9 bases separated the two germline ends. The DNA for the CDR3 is TGTGCCAGCAGCTTTGGAGTTCGTCAGCCCCAGCATTTT. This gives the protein CASSFGVRQPQHF.

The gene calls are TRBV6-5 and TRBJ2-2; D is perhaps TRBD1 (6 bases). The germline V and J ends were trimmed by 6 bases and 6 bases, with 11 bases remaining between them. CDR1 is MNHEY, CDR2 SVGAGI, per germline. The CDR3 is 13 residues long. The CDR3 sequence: CASSSGVAGELFF. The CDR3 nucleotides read TGTGCCAGCAGCTCAGGGGTTGCCGGGGAGCTGTTTTTT.

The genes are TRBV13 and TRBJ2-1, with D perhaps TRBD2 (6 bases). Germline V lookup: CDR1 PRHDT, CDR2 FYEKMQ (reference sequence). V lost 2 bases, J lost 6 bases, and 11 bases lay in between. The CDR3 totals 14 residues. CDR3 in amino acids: CASSLRRLVNEQFF. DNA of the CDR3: TGTGCCAGCAGCTTAAGGAGACTAGTCAATGAGCAGTTCTTC.

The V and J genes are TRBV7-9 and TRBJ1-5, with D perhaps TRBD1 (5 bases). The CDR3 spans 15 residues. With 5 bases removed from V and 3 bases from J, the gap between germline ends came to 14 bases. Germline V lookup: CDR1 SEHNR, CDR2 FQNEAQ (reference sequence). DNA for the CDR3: TGTGCCAGCAGCACAGGTGGGGGGTCCAATCAGCCCCAGCATTTT. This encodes CASSTGGGSNQPQHF. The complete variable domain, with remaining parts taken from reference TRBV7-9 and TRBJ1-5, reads DTGVSQNPRHKITKRGQNVTFRCDPISEHNRLYWYRQTLGQGPEFLTYFQNEAQLEKSRLLSDRFSAERPKGSFSTLEIQRTEQGDSAMYLCASSTGGGSNQPQHFGDGTRLSIL.

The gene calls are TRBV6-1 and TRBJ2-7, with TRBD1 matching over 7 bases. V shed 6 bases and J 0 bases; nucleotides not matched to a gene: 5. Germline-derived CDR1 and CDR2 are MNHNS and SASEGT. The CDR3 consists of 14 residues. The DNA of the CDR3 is TGTGCCAGCAGCTCGGACAGGTTCTCCTACGAGCAGTACTTC. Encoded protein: CASSSDRFSYEQYF.